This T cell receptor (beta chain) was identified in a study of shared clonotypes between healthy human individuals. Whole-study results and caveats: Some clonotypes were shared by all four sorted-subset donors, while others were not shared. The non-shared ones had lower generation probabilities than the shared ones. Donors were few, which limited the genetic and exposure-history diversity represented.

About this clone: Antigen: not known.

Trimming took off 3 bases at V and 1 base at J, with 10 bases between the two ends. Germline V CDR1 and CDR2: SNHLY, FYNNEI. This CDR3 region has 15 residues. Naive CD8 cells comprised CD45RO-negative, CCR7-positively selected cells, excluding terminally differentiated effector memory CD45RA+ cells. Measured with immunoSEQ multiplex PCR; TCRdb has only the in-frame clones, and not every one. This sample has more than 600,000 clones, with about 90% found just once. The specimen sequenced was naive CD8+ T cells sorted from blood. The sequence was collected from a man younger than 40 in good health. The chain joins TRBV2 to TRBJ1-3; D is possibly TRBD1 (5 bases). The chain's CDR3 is CASSDGTGSGNTIYF. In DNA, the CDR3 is TGTGCCAGCAGTGATGGGACCGGGTCTGGAAACACCATATATTTT.